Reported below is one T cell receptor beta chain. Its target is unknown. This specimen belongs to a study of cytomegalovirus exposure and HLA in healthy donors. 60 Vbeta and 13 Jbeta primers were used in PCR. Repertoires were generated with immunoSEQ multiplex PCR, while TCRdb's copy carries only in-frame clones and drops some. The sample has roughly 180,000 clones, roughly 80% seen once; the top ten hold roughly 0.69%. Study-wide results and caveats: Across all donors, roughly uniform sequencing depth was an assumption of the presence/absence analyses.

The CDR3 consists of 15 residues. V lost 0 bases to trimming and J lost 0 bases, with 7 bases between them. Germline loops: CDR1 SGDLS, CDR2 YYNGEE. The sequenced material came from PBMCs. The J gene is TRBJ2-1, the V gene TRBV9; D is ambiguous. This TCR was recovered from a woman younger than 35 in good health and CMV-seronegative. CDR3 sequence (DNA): TGTGCCAGCAGCGTAGGTGTGAGCTCCTACAATGAGCAGTTCTTC. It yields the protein CASSVGVSSYNEQFF. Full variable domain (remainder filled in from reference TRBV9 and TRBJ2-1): DSGVTQTPKHLITATGQRVTLRCSPRSGDLSVYWYQQSLDQGLQFLIQYYNGEERAKGNILERFSAQQFPDLHSELNLSSLELGDSALYFCASSVGVSSYNEQFFGPGTRLTVL.